Each of the 23 T cell receptor beta chains below was sequenced from the same sample in a study of blood T cell repertoires in COVID-19. The protocol was immunoSEQ multiplex PCR, while the TCRdb copy is restricted to in-frame clones and leaves out a portion. In the table there are 160,000 or so clones, roughly 87% of which are singletons. The sequencing sample was made of peripheral blood. These receptors were collected from a woman between 45 and 60 years old with acute or convalescent COVID-19.

The chain links TRBV6-2 or TRBV6-3 to TRBJ2-5; TRBD1 matches at 9 bases. The germline gives CDR1 MNHEY, CDR2 SVGEGT. The CDR3 contains 15 residues. The trim removed 6 bases at V and 4 bases at J, leaving 9 bases unmatched. The CDR3 sequence: CASRPIGQGIETQYF. The CDR3 nucleotides read TGTGCCAGCAGACCTATAGGACAGGGGATAGAGACCCAGTACTTC.

In its sample, this clone was seen once. V and J are TRBV6-5 and TRBJ2-7; no clear D. Trimming removed 6 bases at V and 4 bases at J, with 19 bases between. The CDR3 contains 15 residues. The germline V gene encodes CDR1 MNHEY and CDR2 SVGAGI. DNA for the CDR3: TGTGCCAGCAGCCCCTCAAATGGGCTAAGGTACGAGCAGTACTTC. Translated, it gives CASSPSNGLRYEQYF.

The chain links TRBV11-2 to TRBJ2-7; TRBD2 might be the D (5 bases). The germline V gene has CDR1 SGHAT and CDR2 FQNNGV. This CDR3 has 12 amino acids. With 0 bases removed from V and 7 bases from J, the gap between germline ends came to 7 bases. Here the CDR3 DNA reads TGTGCCAGCAGCTTAGATCGGGGTGAGCAGTACTTC. It specifies CASSLDRGEQYF.

A single count supports this clone. The J gene is TRBJ1-2, the V gene TRBV7-9; unclear D gene. The ends were cut back, 3 bases at V and 1 base at J, with 6 bases in the middle. CDR3 length equals 13 residues. The germline CDR1 and CDR2 sequences are SEHNR and FQNEAQ (reference sequence). The CDR3 reads CASSFNLNYGYTF. CDR3 bases: TGTGCCAGCAGCTTTAATCTTAACTATGGCTACACCTTC.

This clone was observed a handful of times. V usage is TRBV4-2 and J usage is TRBJ2-6; TRBD2 might be the D (7 bases). Trimming took off 0 bases at V and 2 bases at J, with 8 bases between the two ends. CDR1 LGHNA and CDR2 YNFKEQ come from the germline V gene. The CDR3 is 16 residues long. CDR3 sequence reads: CASSQEGGAGANVLTF. DNA of the CDR3: TGTGCCAGCAGCCAAGAAGGGGGGGCTGGGGCCAACGTCCTGACTTTC.

This clone came up once. This sequence joins TRBV12-5 and TRBJ2-7, with 10 bases aligning to TRBD1. V lost 4 bases, J lost 1 base, and 7 bases stayed unmatched. The CDR3 extends over 16 amino acids. Germline-derived CDR1 and CDR2 are LGHNT and FRNRAP. The CDR3 DNA reads TGTGCTAGTGGTTACCTGACAGGGGGCTTTTCCTACGAGCAGTACTTC. Amino acids: CASGYLTGGFSYEQYF.

This clone was recorded once. The chain combines TRBV20-1 with TRBJ2-6; 8 positions agree with TRBD1. Trimming at V came to 3 bases and at J to 0 bases, leaving 7 bases not matched to a gene. This CDR3 is built from 17 residues. Germline CDR1 reads DFQATT; CDR2 reads SNEGSKA (reference sequence). The CDR3, as DNA: TGCAGTGCTAGTCGCGGACAGGGTCTCTCTGGGGCCAACGTCCTGACTTTC. Translated, it gives CSASRGQGLSGANVLTF.

The gene calls are TRBV4-3 and TRBJ1-4; TRBD1 aligns across 10 bases. CDR1 and CDR2 from the germline V gene are LGHNA and YSLEER. The CDR3 spans 14 residues. Trimming removed 4 bases from V and 6 bases from J; junction bases left unmatched: 2. Written as DNA, the CDR3 is TGCGCCAGCAGCCCAGGGACAGGGGATGAAAAACTGTTTTTT. Its protein product is CASSPGTGDEKLFF.

This chain uses TRBV5-8 with TRBJ2-4; no definite D call. The CDR3 is 15 amino acids. Germline V gene data show CDR1 as SGHTS and CDR2 as YDEGEE. The V and J ends lost 1 base and 0 bases respectively, with 8 bases between them. CDR3 in amino acids: CASSLFRGAKNIQYF. CDR3 sequence (DNA): TGTGCCAGCAGCTTGTTCCGCGGAGCCAAAAACATTCAGTACTTC.

CDR3 DNA: TGTGCCAGCAGTTCGGGACAGTTCAGCTCCTACGAGCAGTACTTC. This codes for CASSSGQFSSYEQYF. The genes are TRBV28 and TRBJ2-7; TRBD1 matches at 7 bases. This CDR3 has 15 residues. Germline trimming cut 4 bases from V and 0 bases from J; bases unmatched to any gene: 6. The germline V gene encodes CDR1 MDHEN and CDR2 SYDVKM.

The chain couples TRBV11-2 to TRBJ1-4; D not certain. The CDR3 spans 15 residues. V lost 0 bases and J lost 8, with 13 bases in between. Per germline, CDR1 SGHAT and CDR2 FQNNGV. The CDR3 DNA follows: TGTGCCAGCAGCTTAGATCGGGAATTTGGGGAAAAACTGTTTTTT. Its translation: CASSLDREFGEKLFF.

The CDR3 here is CASSYPLAGADNEQFF. For the CDR3, the DNA is TGTGCCAGCAGTTACCCCCTAGCGGGGGCCGACAATGAGCAGTTCTTC. V gene TRBV6-2 or TRBV6-3 combines with J gene TRBJ2-1; 10 nucleotides match TRBD2. With 2 bases clipped from V and 5 bases from J, the junction kept 6 bases outside the gene matches. CDR1 is MNHEY, CDR2 SVGEGT, per germline. This CDR3 has 16 amino acids.

The chain couples TRBV5-1 to TRBJ1-1; D might be TRBD1 (6 bases). The CDR3 has 14 residues. The germline CDR1 and CDR2 sequences are SGHRS and YFSETQ. V was cut by 8 bases and J by 3 bases, with 17 bases left in between. CDR3 sequence reads: CASCLEGGDTEAFF. The CDR3 bases are TGCGCCAGTTGTCTCGAAGGGGGGGACACTGAAGCTTTCTTT. The whole variable domain, filled in from reference TRBV5-1 and TRBJ1-1, reads KAGVTQTPRYLIKTRGQQVTLSCSPISGHRSVSWYQQTPGQGLQFLFEYFSETQRNKGNFPGRFSGRQFSNSRSEMNVSTLELGDSALYLCASCLEGGDTEAFFGQGTRLTVV.

The genes are TRBV5-5 and TRBJ2-1; possibly TRBD2 for D (6 bases). The length of the CDR3 is 14 residues. Germline CDR1 reads SGHKS; CDR2 reads YYEKEE (reference sequence). V gave up 0 bases and J gave up 4 bases, with 8 bases separating them. The CDR3 DNA follows: TGTGCCAGCAGCTTGGGGGACTTTTACAATGAGCAGTTCTTC. Translation gives CASSLGDFYNEQFF.

The chain employs TRBV5-1 and TRBJ2-1; D is possibly TRBD1 (5 bases). The ends were cut back, 0 bases at V and 7 bases at J, with 11 bases in the middle. The CDR3 totals 14 residues. Germline V gene data show CDR1 as SGHRS and CDR2 as YFSETQ. CDR3 nucleotide sequence: TGCGCCAGCAGCTTGGTGCAGGGTGGTAATGAGCAGTTCTTC. This encodes CASSLVQGGNEQFF.

The rearrangement uses TRBV4-3 and TRBJ1-2; D may be TRBD1 (6 bases). Germline V CDR1 and CDR2: LGHNA, YSLEER. The length of the CDR3 is 15 residues. V gave up 4 bases and J gave up 6 bases, with 18 bases separating them. The DNA of the CDR3 is TGCGCCAGCAGCCTGGGGAACAGGCCAGGGGATGGCTACACCTTC. Its translation: CASSLGNRPGDGYTF.

This clone was recorded once. The J gene is TRBJ2-6, the V gene TRBV18; 9 bases are a match to TRBD1. The ends lost 1 base at V and 11 bases at J; junction bases unmatched: 6. CDR1 and CDR2 from the germline V gene are KGHSH and LQKENI. The CDR3 sequence is 15 residues long. The CDR3 DNA reads TGTGCCAGCTCACCACGGGACAGGGCAGGGGACGTCCTGACTTTC. It yields the protein CASSPRDRAGDVLTF.

The chain uses TRBV7-9 and TRBJ1-5; D gene unclear. Trimming shortened V by 3 bases and J by 0 bases, and 9 bases separated the two germline ends. This CDR3 is 15 amino acids long. Per germline, CDR1 SEHNR and CDR2 FQNEAQ (reference sequence). CDR3 DNA: TGTGCCAGCAGCTTGGGCAGTTATAGCAATCAGCCCCAGCATTTT. Translation gives CASSLGSYSNQPQHF.

This chain links TRBV28 with TRBJ1-3; D remains ambiguous. Germline V gene lookup returns CDR1 MDHEN and CDR2 SYDVKM. The V and J ends lost 6 bases and 4 bases respectively, with 4 bases between them. The CDR3 is made up of 11 amino acids. CDR3 residues: CASSRGNTIYF. As DNA, the CDR3 is TGTGCCAGCAGCAGAGGAAACACCATATATTTT.

The rearrangement uses TRBV7-2 and TRBJ2-7, with D perhaps TRBD2 (6 bases). V shed 6 bases and J shed 0 bases, with 15 bases lying between them. Germline V gene data show CDR1 as SGHTA and CDR2 as FQGNSA. This CDR3 is built from 15 residues. This CDR3 is CASSPGGGTSYEQYF. Written as DNA, the CDR3 is TGTGCCAGCAGTCCCGGTGGGGGGACCTCCTACGAGCAGTACTTC. The complete variable domain, with remaining parts taken from reference TRBV7-2 and TRBJ2-7, reads GAGVSQSPSNKVTEKGKDVELRCDPISGHTALYWYRQSLGQGLEFLIYFQGNSAPDKSGLPSDRFSAERTGGSVSTLTIQRTQQEDSAVYLCASSPGGGTSYEQYFGPGTRLTVT.

V and J are TRBV6-2 or TRBV6-3 and TRBJ2-1, with TRBD2 as a possible D gene (6 bases). In germline, CDR1 is MNHEY, CDR2 SVGEGT. CDR3 length: 13 amino acids. V shed 3 bases and J shed 10 bases, with 13 bases lying between them. The CDR3, as DNA: TGTGCCAGCAGTTATCCCCTGGGACTGGAGCAGTTCTTC. It encodes CASSYPLGLEQFF.

The chain recombines TRBV7-3 with TRBJ1-5; D call uncertain. The CDR3 consists of 13 residues. Trimming stripped 2 bases from V and 6 bases from J, with 8 bases between. Looked up from germline, CDR1 is SGHTA and CDR2 is FQGTGA. DNA of the CDR3: TGTGCCAGCAGCTTAGAGCGAGGTCAGCCCCAGCATTTT. This sequence encodes CASSLERGQPQHF.

J is TRBJ1-2 and V is TRBV5-6; possibly TRBD1 for D (5 bases). Germline V gene lookup returns CDR1 SGHDT and CDR2 YYEEEE. Trimming left V 5 bases short and J 8 bases short, with 25 bases between. This CDR3 is 16 amino acids long. The CDR3 DNA reads as TGTGCCAGCAGTTCCCAGTCGTCAGGGTTCGGTCAGGGCTACACCTTC. Encoded protein: CASSSQSSGFGQGYTF.